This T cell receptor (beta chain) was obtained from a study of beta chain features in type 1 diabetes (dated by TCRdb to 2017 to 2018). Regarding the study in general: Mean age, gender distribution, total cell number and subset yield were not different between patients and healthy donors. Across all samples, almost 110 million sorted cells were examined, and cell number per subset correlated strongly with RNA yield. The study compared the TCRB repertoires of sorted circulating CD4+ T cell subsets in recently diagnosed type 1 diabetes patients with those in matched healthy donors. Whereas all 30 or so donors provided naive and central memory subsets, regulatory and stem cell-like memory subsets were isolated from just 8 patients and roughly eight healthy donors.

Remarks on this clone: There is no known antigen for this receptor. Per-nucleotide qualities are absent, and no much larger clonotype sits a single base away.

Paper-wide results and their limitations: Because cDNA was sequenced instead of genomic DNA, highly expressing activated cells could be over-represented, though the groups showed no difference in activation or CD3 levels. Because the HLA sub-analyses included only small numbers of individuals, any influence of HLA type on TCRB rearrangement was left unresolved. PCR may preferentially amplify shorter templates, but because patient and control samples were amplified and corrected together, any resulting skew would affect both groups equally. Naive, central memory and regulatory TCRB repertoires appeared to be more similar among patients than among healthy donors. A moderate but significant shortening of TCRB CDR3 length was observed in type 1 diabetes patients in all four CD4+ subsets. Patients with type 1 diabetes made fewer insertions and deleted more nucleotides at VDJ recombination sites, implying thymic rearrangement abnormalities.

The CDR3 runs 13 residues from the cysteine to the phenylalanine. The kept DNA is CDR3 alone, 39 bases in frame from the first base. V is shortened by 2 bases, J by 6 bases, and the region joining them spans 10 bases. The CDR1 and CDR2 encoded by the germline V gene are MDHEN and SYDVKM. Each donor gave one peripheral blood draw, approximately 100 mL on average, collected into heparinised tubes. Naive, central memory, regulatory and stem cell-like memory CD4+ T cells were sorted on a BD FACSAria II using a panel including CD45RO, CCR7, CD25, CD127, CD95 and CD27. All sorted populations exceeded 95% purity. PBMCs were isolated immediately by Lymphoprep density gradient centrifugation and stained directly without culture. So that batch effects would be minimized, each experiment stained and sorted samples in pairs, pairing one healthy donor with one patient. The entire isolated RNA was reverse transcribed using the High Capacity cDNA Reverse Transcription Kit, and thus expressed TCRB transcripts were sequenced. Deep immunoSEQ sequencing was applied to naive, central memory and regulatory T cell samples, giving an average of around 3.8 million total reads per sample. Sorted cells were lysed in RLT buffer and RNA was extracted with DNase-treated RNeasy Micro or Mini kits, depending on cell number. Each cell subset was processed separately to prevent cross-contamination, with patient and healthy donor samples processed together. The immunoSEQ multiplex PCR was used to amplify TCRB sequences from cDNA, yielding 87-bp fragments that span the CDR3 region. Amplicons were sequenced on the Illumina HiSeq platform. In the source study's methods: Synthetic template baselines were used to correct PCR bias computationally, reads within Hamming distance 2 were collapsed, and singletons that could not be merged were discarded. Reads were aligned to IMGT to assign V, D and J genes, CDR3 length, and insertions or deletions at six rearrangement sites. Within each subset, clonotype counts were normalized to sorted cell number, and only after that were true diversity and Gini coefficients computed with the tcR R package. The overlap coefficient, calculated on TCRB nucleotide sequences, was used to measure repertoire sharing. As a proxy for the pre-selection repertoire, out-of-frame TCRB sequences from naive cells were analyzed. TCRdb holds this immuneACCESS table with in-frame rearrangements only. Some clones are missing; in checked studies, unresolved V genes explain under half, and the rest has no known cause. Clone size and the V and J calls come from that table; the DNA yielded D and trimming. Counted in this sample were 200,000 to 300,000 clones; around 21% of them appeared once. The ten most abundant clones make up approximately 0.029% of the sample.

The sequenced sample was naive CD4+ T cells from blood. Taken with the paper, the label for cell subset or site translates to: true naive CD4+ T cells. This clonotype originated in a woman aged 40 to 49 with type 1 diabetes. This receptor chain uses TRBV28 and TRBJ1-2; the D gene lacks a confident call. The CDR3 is CASSLGQHHGYTF. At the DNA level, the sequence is TGTGCCAGCAGTTTAGGGCAGCACCATGGCTACACCTTC.